This record concerns one T cell receptor (beta chain) sequence. The antigen is not known. The repertoire was sequenced with immunoSEQ multiplex PCR; TCRdb's copy has only in-frame clones and lacks some. Among about 150,000 clones listed, over 80% were seen once. The data were obtained in a study of T cell responses to AZD1222 COVID-19 vaccine. Notes on the study in general: There were mostly white British donors and more females than males, and clonal diversity was possibly underestimated. Per reports, nearly half of all spike-specific TCRs target regions that are unmutated in variants. An increase in Spike-specific TCR breadth and depth was observed after two AZD1222 doses. Spike-wide vaccine-associated CD4 TCRs dominated at 160-218 and 743-854.

Germline V CDR1 and CDR2: KGHDR, SFDVKD. V dropped 4 bases and J dropped 2 bases, with 3 bases sitting between them. The CDR3 is made up of 12 amino acids. The receptor was isolated from an adult in good health. The sequencing used peripheral blood, collected on day 0 of MenACWY control vaccination. This chain joins TRBV24-1 and TRBJ2-3; D is unclear. The CDR3 protein is CATSDATDTQYF. CDR3 DNA: TGTGCCACCAGTGACGCCACAGATACGCAGTATTTT.